A selection of T cell receptor beta chains follows, all from one sample in a study of shared clonotypes between healthy human individuals. Method: immunoSEQ multiplex PCR; TCRdb's copy keeps in-frame clones and lacks some. The table includes fewer than 1.8 million clones, approximately 98.5% detected once. The sequencing input was naive CD4+ T cells sorted from blood. These receptor sequences come from a man under 40 in good health. Both conserved end residues are part of each CDR3. Fields, in order: V gene, clone size, J gene, D gene, CDR3 DNA, CDR3 protein. D genes are given only for firm matches. Where a row states a size, it is once, few, many or the class of an expanded clone; other rows omit it.

v_gene: TRBV6-1
abundance: few
j_gene: TRBJ2-2
d_gene: TRBD2
CDR3nt: TGTGCCAGCCGTGGACTAGCGGGAGAGGGAGGCGGGGAGCTGTTTTTT
CDR3aa: CASRGLAGEGGGELFF

v_gene: TRBV30
abundance: NA
j_gene: TRBJ2-7
d_gene: NA
CDR3nt: TGTGCCTGGACCCCTCGGGGGGCCCACGAGCAGTACTTC
CDR3aa: CAWTPRGAHEQYF

v_gene: TRBV11-3
abundance: NA
j_gene: TRBJ2-7
d_gene: NA
CDR3nt: TGTGCCAGCAGCTCGGGAGAGGGTGGCGAGCAGTACTTC
CDR3aa: CASSSGEGGEQYF

v_gene: TRBV2
abundance: NA
j_gene: TRBJ1-3
d_gene: NA
CDR3nt: TGTGCCAGCAAATCGGGAGGAAACACCATATATTTT
CDR3aa: CASKSGGNTIYF

v_gene: TRBV10-1
abundance: NA
j_gene: TRBJ2-2
d_gene: TRBD1
CDR3nt: TGCGCCAGCAGCTGGACAGGGCTGAACACCGGGGAGCTGTTTTTT
CDR3aa: CASSWTGLNTGELFF

v_gene: TRBV4-3
abundance: NA
j_gene: TRBJ2-1
d_gene: NA
CDR3nt: TGCGCCAGCAGCCTACGACAGGACAATGAGCAGTTCTTC
CDR3aa: CASSLRQDNEQFF

v_gene: TRBV28
abundance: NA
j_gene: TRBJ2-5
d_gene: NA
CDR3nt: TGTGCCAGCTCCGAAATAGGGGAGACCCAGTACTTC
CDR3aa: CASSEIGETQYF

v_gene: TRBV10-2
abundance: NA
j_gene: TRBJ2-1
d_gene: TRBD2
CDR3nt: TGCGCCACCGAGCGGGCCCCGAAGGGACTAGCCCATGAGCAGTTCTTC
CDR3aa: CATERAPKGLAHEQFF

v_gene: TRBV7-5
abundance: NA
j_gene: TRBJ1-5
d_gene: NA
CDR3nt: TGTGTCAGAAGCTTAGGACACAGCCCGAAGATTGAGCCCCAGCATTTT
CDR3aa: CVRSLGHSPKIEPQHF

v_gene: TRBV5-1
abundance: NA
j_gene: TRBJ1-1
d_gene: NA
CDR3nt: TGCGCCAGCAGCTCAATGACAGGTTCTCTACTGAACACTGAAGCTTTCTTT
CDR3aa: CASSSMTGSLLNTEAFF

v_gene: TRBV2
abundance: NA
j_gene: TRBJ2-2
d_gene: NA
CDR3nt: TGTGCCAGCACCACGCGCAGCAACACCGGGGAGCTGTTTTTT
CDR3aa: CASTTRSNTGELFF

v_gene: TRBV6-1
abundance: NA
j_gene: TRBJ2-7
d_gene: NA
CDR3nt: TGTGCCAGCAGTACCCAGGCGTCCTCCTACGAGCAGTACTTC
CDR3aa: CASSTQASSYEQYF

v_gene: TRBV7-2
abundance: NA
j_gene: TRBJ1-5
d_gene: NA
CDR3nt: TGTGCCAGCAGCTTAGGCCGTCGTCAGCCCCAGCATTTT
CDR3aa: CASSLGRRQPQHF

v_gene: TRBV5-1
abundance: NA
j_gene: TRBJ1-2
d_gene: NA
CDR3nt: TGCGCCAGCAGCTTGGAACAGCGACGGGGCTACACCTTC
CDR3aa: CASSLEQRRGYTF

v_gene: TRBV5-1
abundance: NA
j_gene: TRBJ2-1
d_gene: NA
CDR3nt: TGCGCCAGCAGCTTAGCGCCGGAAAATGAGCAGTTCTTC
CDR3aa: CASSLAPENEQFF

v_gene: TRBV20-1
abundance: once
j_gene: TRBJ1-2
d_gene: NA
CDR3nt: TGCAGTGCTAGTCTGCGTCCCGGGCACACCTTC
CDR3aa: CSASLRPGHTF

v_gene: TRBV7-9
abundance: NA
j_gene: TRBJ1-5
d_gene: TRBD1
CDR3nt: TGTGCCAGCAGGTACAGGGGATCGGCCCAGCATTTT
CDR3aa: CASRYRGSAQHF

v_gene: TRBV4-1
abundance: NA
j_gene: TRBJ1-5
d_gene: TRBD1
CDR3nt: TGCGCCAGCAGCCAAGTTGGCGGACAGGGGATTTCGGGCAATCAGCCCCAGCATTTT
CDR3aa: CASSQVGGQGISGNQPQHF

v_gene: TRBV2
abundance: NA
j_gene: TRBJ1-1
d_gene: NA
CDR3nt: TGTGCCAGCGTCCGGGGCACTGAAGCTTTCTTT
CDR3aa: CASVRGTEAFF

v_gene: TRBV28
abundance: NA
j_gene: TRBJ1-4
d_gene: NA
CDR3nt: TGTGCCAGCAGTTGGAGCAGGGCTGAAAAACTGTTTTTT
CDR3aa: CASSWSRAEKLFF

v_gene: TRBV5-4
abundance: NA
j_gene: TRBJ2-7
d_gene: TRBD2
CDR3nt: TGTGCCAGCAGCCCCGGGACTAGCGGGTACTACGAGCAGTACTTC
CDR3aa: CASSPGTSGYYEQYF

v_gene: TRBV27
abundance: NA
j_gene: TRBJ2-1
d_gene: TRBD2
CDR3nt: TGTGCCAGCAGCCCCGGGGCTAGCGGGAGCGGCAATGAGCAGTTCTTC
CDR3aa: CASSPGASGSGNEQFF

v_gene: TRBV10-3
abundance: NA
j_gene: TRBJ2-2
d_gene: TRBD1
CDR3nt: TGTGCCATCAGCAAGACAGGGACGGGGACCGGGGAGCTGTTTTTT
CDR3aa: CAISKTGTGTGELFF

v_gene: TRBV5-1
abundance: NA
j_gene: TRBJ2-7
d_gene: NA
CDR3nt: TGCGCCAGCAGCTCCCAGGGGGAGCAGTACTTC
CDR3aa: CASSSQGEQYF

v_gene: TRBV5-4
abundance: once
j_gene: TRBJ2-7
d_gene: TRBD1
CDR3nt: TGTGCCAGCAGCTTGGTACAGGGGGGCTACTACGAGCAGTACTTC
CDR3aa: CASSLVQGGYYEQYF

v_gene: TRBV5-4
abundance: NA
j_gene: TRBJ2-5
d_gene: NA
CDR3nt: TGTGCCAGCAGCTTGGCCGGTGGTCGCCTATACCAAGAGACCCAGTACTTC
CDR3aa: CASSLAGGRLYQETQYF

v_gene: TRBV5-5
abundance: NA
j_gene: TRBJ1-1
d_gene: TRBD1
CDR3nt: TGTGCCAGCAGCGGCGGGACAGGCCCTGAAGCTTTCTTT
CDR3aa: CASSGGTGPEAFF

v_gene: TRBV5-5
abundance: NA
j_gene: TRBJ2-1
d_gene: NA
CDR3nt: TGTGCCAGCAGCTTGGGAGGGTTAGGTGAGCAGTTCTTC
CDR3aa: CASSLGGLGEQFF

v_gene: TRBV7-6
abundance: NA
j_gene: TRBJ1-5
d_gene: TRBD1
CDR3nt: TGTGCCAGCAGCTGGGCAGGGGGAGGAATCAATAGCAATCAGCCCCAGCATTTT
CDR3aa: CASSWAGGGINSNQPQHF

v_gene: TRBV7-9
abundance: NA
j_gene: TRBJ1-1
d_gene: NA
CDR3nt: TGTGCCAGCAGCCCCGGGTCCACTGAAGCTTTCTTT
CDR3aa: CASSPGSTEAFF

v_gene: TRBV5-1
abundance: once
j_gene: TRBJ2-2
d_gene: NA
CDR3nt: TGCGCCAGCAGCTTGGGACACAACACCGGGGAGCTGTTTTTT
CDR3aa: CASSLGHNTGELFF

v_gene: TRBV7-9
abundance: NA
j_gene: TRBJ2-5
d_gene: NA
CDR3nt: TGTGCCAGCAGCGCCTCGGAGACCCAGTACTTC
CDR3aa: CASSASETQYF

v_gene: TRBV5-4
abundance: NA
j_gene: TRBJ2-2
d_gene: TRBD2
CDR3nt: TGTGCCAGCAGCTCTAGCGGGAGGAACACCGGGGAGCTGTTTTTT
CDR3aa: CASSSSGRNTGELFF

v_gene: TRBV20-1
abundance: NA
j_gene: TRBJ1-1
d_gene: NA
CDR3nt: TGCAGTGCTAGAGGCAGGGGTGAAGCTTTCTTT
CDR3aa: CSARGRGEAFF

v_gene: TRBV19
abundance: NA
j_gene: TRBJ1-1
d_gene: NA
CDR3nt: TGTGCCAGTAGTATACCTGGGGGCCTGAACACTGAAGCTTTCTTT
CDR3aa: CASSIPGGLNTEAFF

v_gene: TRBV6-5
abundance: once
j_gene: TRBJ1-1
d_gene: NA
CDR3nt: TGTGCCAGCAGGAACACGGGTGGTAACACTGAAGCTTTCTTT
CDR3aa: CASRNTGGNTEAFF

v_gene: TRBV9
abundance: once
j_gene: TRBJ1-2
d_gene: NA
CDR3nt: TGTGCCAGCAGCGAACTTTCCGGGACGGGAGACTATGGCTACACCTTC
CDR3aa: CASSELSGTGDYGYTF

v_gene: TRBV7-9
abundance: NA
j_gene: TRBJ1-2
d_gene: TRBD1
CDR3nt: TGTGCCAGCAGCGCCGGGACAGGGGGTCCTAACTATGGCTACACCTTC
CDR3aa: CASSAGTGGPNYGYTF

v_gene: TRBV9
abundance: NA
j_gene: TRBJ2-7
d_gene: TRBD1
CDR3nt: TGTGCCAGCAGCCCTGGGGACAGGGGAGGCTACGAGCAGTACTTC
CDR3aa: CASSPGDRGGYEQYF

v_gene: TRBV10-1
abundance: once
j_gene: TRBJ1-4
d_gene: NA
CDR3nt: TGCGCCAGCAGCCCCCAAGGGGGGGAAAAACTGTTTTTT
CDR3aa: CASSPQGGEKLFF

v_gene: TRBV28
abundance: NA
j_gene: TRBJ2-3
d_gene: TRBD2
CDR3nt: TGTGCCAGCAGCAAGCGGGACAGCACAGATACGCAGTATTTT
CDR3aa: CASSKRDSTDTQYF

v_gene: TRBV9
abundance: NA
j_gene: TRBJ1-5
d_gene: NA
CDR3nt: TGTGCCAGCAGCTATGGGGCCGGGGTCGGGCAGCCCCAGCATTTT
CDR3aa: CASSYGAGVGQPQHF

v_gene: TRBV5-1
abundance: NA
j_gene: TRBJ1-1
d_gene: TRBD1
CDR3nt: TGCGCCAGCGCACGACAGGGGATGAACACTGAAGCTTTCTTT
CDR3aa: CASARQGMNTEAFF

v_gene: TRBV5-1
abundance: NA
j_gene: TRBJ1-1
d_gene: NA
CDR3nt: TGCGCCAGCAGCTCAGGGACGCCAAACACTGAAGCTTTCTTT
CDR3aa: CASSSGTPNTEAFF

v_gene: TRBV19
abundance: NA
j_gene: TRBJ2-6
d_gene: TRBD1
CDR3nt: TGTGCCAGTCAGGGGGCGCGTGGGGCCAACGTCCTGACTTTC
CDR3aa: CASQGARGANVLTF

v_gene: TRBV5-1
abundance: NA
j_gene: TRBJ2-5
d_gene: NA
CDR3nt: TGCGCCAGCAGCGGAGTCAGGGAAGGGTACCAAGAGACCCAGTACTTC
CDR3aa: CASSGVREGYQETQYF

v_gene: TRBV7-7
abundance: NA
j_gene: TRBJ2-2
d_gene: NA
CDR3nt: TGTGCCAGCACCCCCCCCGGGGGCACCGGGGAGCTGTTTTTT
CDR3aa: CASTPPGGTGELFF

v_gene: TRBV7-9
abundance: NA
j_gene: TRBJ1-1
d_gene: NA
CDR3nt: TGTGCCAGCAGCTTAGAATCAGGAAAGATGAACACTGAAGCTTTCTTT
CDR3aa: CASSLESGKMNTEAFF

v_gene: TRBV5-1
abundance: NA
j_gene: TRBJ2-7
d_gene: NA
CDR3nt: TGCGCCAGCCGAAAGATTGAGGGCAGCTCCTACGAGCAGTACTTC
CDR3aa: CASRKIEGSSYEQYF

v_gene: TRBV18
abundance: NA
j_gene: TRBJ1-4
d_gene: TRBD1
CDR3nt: TGTGCCAGCTCACCAAGACAGGGGACTAATGAAAAACTGTTTTTT
CDR3aa: CASSPRQGTNEKLFF

v_gene: TRBV28
abundance: NA
j_gene: TRBJ2-4
d_gene: NA
CDR3nt: TGTGCCAGCAGTTTGGGTACCGTCGGGGCCAAAAACATTCAGTACTTC
CDR3aa: CASSLGTVGAKNIQYF

v_gene: TRBV5-5
abundance: NA
j_gene: TRBJ2-5
d_gene: TRBD2
CDR3nt: TGTGCCAGCAGCTCCCTAGCGGGACAAGAGACCCAGTACTTC
CDR3aa: CASSSLAGQETQYF